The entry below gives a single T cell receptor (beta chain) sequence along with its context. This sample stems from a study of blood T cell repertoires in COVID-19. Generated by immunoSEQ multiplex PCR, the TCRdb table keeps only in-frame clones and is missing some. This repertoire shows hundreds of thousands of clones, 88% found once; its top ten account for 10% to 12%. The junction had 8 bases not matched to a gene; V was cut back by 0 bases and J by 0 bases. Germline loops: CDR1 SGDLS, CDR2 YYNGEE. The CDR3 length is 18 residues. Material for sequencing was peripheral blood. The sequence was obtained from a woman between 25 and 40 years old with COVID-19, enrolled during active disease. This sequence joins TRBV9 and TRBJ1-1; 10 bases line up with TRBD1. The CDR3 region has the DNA TGTGCCAGCAGCGTAGAGGACCCCGGGACAGGGGTGAACACTGAAGCTTTCTTT. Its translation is CASSVEDPGTGVNTEAFF.